Below, one T cell receptor (beta chain) is given with its context. Using immunoSEQ multiplex PCR, the repertoire was profiled, and TCRdb retains in-frame clones only, with some absent. The sample lists approximately 300,000 clones, 75% to 90% occurring once. These data come from a study of cytomegalovirus exposure and HLA in healthy donors. This CDR3 spans 14 amino acids. Between the trimmed V and J ends, which lost 0 bases and 8 bases, there was a span of 12 bases. Looked up from germline, CDR1 is SGHRS and CDR2 is YFSETQ. The sequence derives from a woman in her twenties or thirties in good health and CMV-seropositive. This chain links TRBV5-1 with TRBJ2-1; possible D gene TRBD2, 6 bases. The sample was PBMCs. For the CDR3, the DNA is TGCGCCAGCAGCTTGGTACCGGAGGGGTATGAGCAGTTCTTC. It yields the protein CASSLVPEGYEQFF.